Included here is one T cell receptor (beta chain) sequence, with context. Its antigen is unknown. This sample was included in a study of shared clonotypes between healthy human individuals. In the study overall: CD8 memory received one plate per donor, CD8 naive two, CD4 memory three and CD4 naive three. The study, taken as a whole, reports: Read depth was anticipated to influence clonotype sharing among donors.

Positive CCR7 selection of CD45RO-negative cells yielded the naive CD8 cells, and terminally differentiated effector memory CD45RA+ cells were excluded. Caucasian adults residing in Nashville, Tennessee made up all the donors. Measured with immunoSEQ multiplex PCR; TCRdb has only the in-frame clones, and not every one. The data contain 2 million to 2.5 million clones, around 96% of them seen just once; the ten biggest clones take up 0.85% to 1.3%. From germline, CDR1 is MDHEN and CDR2 SYDVKM. Between the trimmed V and J ends, which lost 3 bases and 4 bases, there was a span of 16 bases. The CDR3 spans 15 residues.

Sequencing was carried out using naive CD8+ T cells sorted from blood. This rearrangement joins TRBV28 to TRBJ2-7; the D call may be TRBD1 or TRBD2 (5 bases each). This receptor was obtained from a man between 18 and 35 years old in good health. The CDR3 loop is CASSFGGLFSYEQYF. The CDR3 region has the DNA TGTGCCAGCAGTTTTGGGGGTCTCTTCTCATACGAGCAGTACTTC. The variable domain in full, completed from reference TRBV28 and TRBJ2-7, reads DVKVTQSSRYLVKRTGEKVFLECVQDMDHENMFWYRQDPGLGLRLIYFSYDVKMKEKGDIPEGYSVSREKKERFSLILESASTNQTSMYLCASSFGGLFSYEQYFGPGTRLTVT.